These T cell receptor beta chains were read from a single sample in a study of tumor-infiltrating lymphocytes in primary liver carcinoma. TCRdb processed the multiplex PCR reads anew with MiXCR; each CDR3 protein has one entry. The sample lists some 320,000 distinct CDR3 sequences; 60% to 80% were seen once. The sample taken for sequencing was peripheral blood. These receptors originate from a man in his forties or fifties with primary liver carcinoma and hepatitis B virus infection. The CDR3 runs from the conserved cysteine through the conserved F or W. The D gene is left open where the match is weak. Not every row has a clone size; where given, it reads once, few, many or a size class.

V gene	J gene	D gene	clone size	CDR3 protein	CDR3 DNA
TRBV29-1	TRBJ2-1	-	-	CGVLRTWVKGEQFF	TGCGGCGTTCTCCGGACATGGGTGAAGGGTGAGCAGTTCTTC
TRBV29-1	TRBJ2-3	-	many	CSLVGGQADTQYF	TGCAGCCTTGTCGGGGGGCAAGCAGATACGCAGTATTTT
TRBV29-1	TRBJ2-7	-	many	CSVGGGQTEGTEQYF	TGCAGCGTTGGAGGTGGACAGACAGAGGGGACGGAGCAGTACTTC
TRBV5-1	TRBJ1-1	TRBD1	-	CASGVDRGTEAFF	TGCGCCAGCGGCGTGGACAGGGGGACTGAAGCTTTCTTT
TRBV4-3	TRBJ1-2	-	-	CTSSQQTGFSYGYTF	TGCACCAGCAGCCAACAGACAGGATTCTCCTATGGCTACACCTTC
TRBV28	TRBJ2-5	-	-	CASSASLFRLARKETQYF	TGTGCCAGCAGCGCATCCCTATTCCGGCTAGCGCGAAAAGAGACCCAGTACTTC
TRBV11-2	TRBJ2-3	-	-	CASNLTRITDTQYF	TGTGCCAGCAACTTGACTCGAATCACAGATACGCAGTATTTT
TRBV7-8	TRBJ2-5	TRBD1	-	CASSPTGTVLETQYF	TGTGCCAGCAGCCCTACCGGGACAGTGTTAGAGACCCAGTACTTT
TRBV5-1	TRBJ2-1	TRBD2	-	CVSSLGAAGLHNEQFF	TGCGTCAGCAGCTTGGGAGCAGCGGGACTACACAATGAGCAGTTCTTC
TRBV6-1	TRBJ2-3	TRBD2	many	CASSDPSGSGSDTQYF	TGTGCCAGCAGTGACCCTAGCGGGAGTGGGTCAGATACGCAGTATTTT
TRBV12-3/TRBV12-4	TRBJ2-1	-	-	CASSSSCFDEQFF	TGTGCCAGCAGTTCCAGCTGCTTCGATGAGCAATTCTTC
TRBV5-5	TRBJ2-1	TRBD2	-	CASSGLAGVNEQFF	TGTGCCAGTTCGGGACTAGCGGGAGTCAATGAGCAGTTCTTC
TRBV7-9	TRBJ2-2	TRBD2	few	CASSSSGATRELFF	TGTGCCAGCAGCTCAAGCGGGGCTACCAGGGAGCTGTTTTTT
TRBV5-1	TRBJ1-1	TRBD1	-	CASSPSGQGAGAFF	TGCGCCAGCAGCCCGTCCGGCCAGGGGGCCGGAGCTTTCTTT
TRBV11-1	TRBJ2-7	TRBD1	once	CASILNQDRVYEQYF	TGTGCCAGCATCTTAAACCAGGACAGGGTCTACGAGCAGTACTTC
TRBV29-1	TRBJ2-3	TRBD1	many	CSVHRGSDTQYF	TGCAGCGTACACAGGGGCTCAGATACGCAGTATTTT
TRBV4-1	TRBJ1-1	-	-	CASSQGRLLTNTEALF	TGCGCCAGCAGCCAAGGTAGATTACTGACTAACACTGAAGCTCTCTTT
TRBV20-1	TRBJ2-1	TRBD2	-	CSARDRSSGSEQFF	TGCAGTGCTAGAGATCGGTCTAGCGGGAGTGAGCAGTTCTTC
TRBV6-7	TRBJ2-7	TRBD1	once	CASIWTRGLYEQYF	TGTGCCAGCATTTGGACCAGGGGGCTCTACGAGCAGTACTTC
TRBV11-2	TRBJ2-1	TRBD1	-	CASSPRTGHSKQLF	TGTGCCAGCAGCCCAAGGACAGGTCACTCGAAGCAGCTCTTC
TRBV5-4	TRBJ1-1	-	-	CASSRPQNTEAFF	TGTGCCAGCAGCAGGCCCCAGAACACTGAAGCTTTCTTT
TRBV4-3	TRBJ2-7	TRBD1	-	CASSQDWGRQGDEEQYF	TGCGCCAGCAGCCAAGATTGGGGGCGTCAGGGGGATGAGGAGCAGTACTTC
TRBV4-1	TRBJ1-3	TRBD1	-	CASNQQKGAGGNTIYF	TGCGCCAGCAACCAACAAAAGGGGGCAGGGGGAAACACCATATATTTT
TRBV28	TRBJ2-7	-	few	CASTQGRGIEQYF	TGTGCCAGCACCCAAGGAAGGGGGATCGAGCAGTACTTC
TRBV11-2	TRBJ2-5	-	-	CASILLLRETQYF	TGTGCCAGCATCTTACTGCTGCGGGAGACCCAGTACTTC
TRBV2	TRBJ2-4	-	once	CASSGRGNIQYF	TGTGCCAGCAGTGGGAGGGGAAACATTCAGTACTTC
TRBV5-6	TRBJ2-1	TRBD2	-	CASSFGLAGVDEQFF	TGTGCCAGCAGCTTTGGGCTAGCGGGAGTGGATGAGCAGTTCTTC
TRBV6-5	TRBJ2-7	TRBD2	many	CASCRTSGTYEQYF	TGTGCCAGCTGCAGAACTAGCGGCACCTACGAGCAGTACTTC
TRBV6-5	TRBJ2-7	TRBD2	-	CASSPGLGLNEQYF	TGTGCCAGCAGTCCGGGACTAGGATTGAACGAGCAGTACTTC
TRBV12-3/TRBV12-4	TRBJ2-1	-	few	CASSSGTVYNEQFF	TGTGCCAGCAGTTCCGGTACAGTCTACAATGAGCAGTTCTTC
TRBV15	TRBJ2-6	-	-	CATSRDLNVPFGANVLTF	TGTGCCACCAGCAGAGATCTGAATGTTCCGTTTGGGGCCAACGTCCTGACTTTC
TRBV14	TRBJ2-1	-	-	CTSSQVAGLRDEQLF	TGTACCAGCAGCCAAGTTGCGGGTCTCAGGGATGAGCAGCTCTTC
TRBV30	TRBJ1-5	-	-	CAWRGQAGQPQHF	TGTGCCTGGAGGGGGCAGGCCGGTCAGCCCCAGCATTTT
TRBV11-2	TRBJ2-2	-	-	CVSSLRNTGKLFF	TGTGTCAGCAGCCTGAGGAACACCGGGAAGCTGTTTTTT
TRBV6-5	TRBJ2-2	TRBD2	-	CVSKDYGSSGGPLGGELFF	TGTGTCAGCAAGGACTACGGGTCCTCGGGAGGGCCATTGGGCGGGGAGCTGTTTTTT
TRBV11-2	TRBJ2-1	-	-	CPSSLSAGNEQFF	TGTCCCAGCAGTTTAAGTGCGGGCAATGAGCAGTTCTTC
TRBV4-2	TRBJ2-2	TRBD2	many	CASQGTSGSMGAGELFF	TGTGCCAGCCAAGGGACTAGCGGGAGTATGGGGGCCGGGGAGCTGTTTTTT
TRBV12-3/TRBV12-4	TRBJ2-2	-	many	CASSPLGTGELFF	TGTGCCAGCAGCCCCCTAGGGACCGGGGAGCTGTTTTTT
TRBV6-6	TRBJ1-5	TRBD1	many	CASRTGNQPQHF	TGTGCCAGTCGGACAGGGAATCAGCCCCAGCATTTT
TRBV11-3	TRBJ2-5	TRBD2	-	CACSLTSGQETQYF	TGTGCTTGCAGCCTGACTAGCGGCCAAGAGACCCAGTACTTC
TRBV28	TRBJ2-2	TRBD2	once	CASSPTSGRSGELFF	TGTGCCAGCAGTCCGACTAGCGGGAGATCCGGGGAACTGTTTTTT
TRBV7-9	TRBJ2-7	TRBD1	-	CASSPSGQIYEHYF	TGTGCCAGCAGCCCATCGGGACAGATCTACGAGCACTACTTC
TRBV4-1	TRBJ2-3	-	-	CASSQARSESTDTQYF	TGCGCCAGCAGCCAAGCGCGGTCGGAAAGTACAGATACGCAGTATTTT
TRBV28	TRBJ1-5	-	-	CASITDLLPGLINQPQHF	TGTGCCAGCATTACCGATCTTCTTCCGGGACTGATCAATCAGCCCCAGCATTTT
TRBV28	TRBJ2-7	TRBD2	few	CASSSSGSTYEQYF	TGTGCCAGCAGTTCTAGCGGGAGTACATACGAGCAGTACTTC
TRBV7-8	TRBJ2-7	TRBD2	-	CASSLWGTSGEQYF	TGTGCCAGCAGCTTATGGGGGACTAGCGGCGAGCAGTACTTC
TRBV12-3/TRBV12-4	TRBJ2-7	-	-	CVSCLRSDQYF	TGTGTCAGCTGTTTGCGGTCCGACCAGTACTTC
TRBV6-2/TRBV6-3	TRBJ1-5	TRBD1	-	CASSYRQGATGRNQPQLF	TGTGCCAGCAGTTATCGACAGGGGGCGACGGGGCGCAATCAGCCTCAGCTTTTT
TRBV7-9	TRBJ2-7	-	once	CASSSGELAVYEQYF	TGTGCCAGCAGCTCAGGGGAGCTAGCGGTCTACGAGCAGTACTTC
TRBV11-2	TRBJ2-1	-	-	CASSFRVRSSYNEQFF	TGTGCCAGCAGCTTCCGTGTCCGATCATCCTACAATGAGCAGTTCTTC
TRBV6-1	TRBJ1-5	-	-	CANTLTEYQPQHF	TGTGCCAACACCTTGACGGAGTATCAACCCCAGCATTTT
TRBV6-2/TRBV6-3	TRBJ2-5	TRBD2	many	CASSGGLAQETQYF	TGTGCCAGCAGCGGAGGACTAGCCCAAGAGACCCAGTACTTC
TRBV5-1	TRBJ2-5	TRBD2	few	CASTYSGTSEETQYF	TGCGCCAGCACCTATTCCGGGACTAGTGAAGAGACTCAGTACTTC
TRBV4-2	TRBJ1-6	-	-	CASSQEESGGDSPLHF	TGTGCCAGCAGCCAAGAGGAGTCAGGAGGAGATTCACCCCTCCACTTT
TRBV4-2	TRBJ1-5	TRBD1	-	CASSQEGQAPNTQHF	TGTGCCAGCAGCCAAGAGGGACAGGCCCCAAATACGCAGCATTTT
TRBV6-1	TRBJ2-1	TRBD1	-	CSSSGTTGGTMDKQFF	TGTAGCAGCAGTGGTACGACAGGGGGTACTATGGATAAGCAGTTCTTC
TRBV18	TRBJ2-1	-	once	CVSSPPKASAKQFF	TGTGTCAGCTCACCACCGAAGGCTAGCGCAAAGCAGTTCTTC
TRBV6-1	TRBJ1-6	-	-	CASGEYEQGNSPLHF	TGTGCCAGCGGTGAATACGAACAGGGAAATTCACCCCTCCACTTT
TRBV12-3/TRBV12-4	TRBJ1-2	TRBD1	many	CASSRGAYGYTF	TGTGCCAGCAGCAGGGGGGCCTATGGCTACACCTTC
TRBV7-9	TRBJ1-1	TRBD1	once	CASGPRTGKAEAFF	TGTGCCAGTGGCCCTAGGACAGGGAAGGCTGAAGCTTTCTTT